These T cell receptor beta chains were read from a single sample in a study of T cells in Graves' hyperthyroidism and ophthalmopathy. TCRdb processed the multiplex PCR reads anew with MiXCR; each CDR3 protein has one entry. The sample lists about 350,000 distinct CDR3 sequences, around 18% occurring once. What was sequenced was blood. All receptors derive from a woman aged 40 to 50 with Graves' ophthalmopathy. The CDR3 runs from the conserved cysteine through the conserved F or W. The D gene is left open where the match is weak. Clone sizes are given selectively: once, few, many, or a class where the clone is expanded.

v_call	j_call	clone_size	d_call	cdr3_nt	cdr3_aa
TRBV12-3/TRBV12-4	TRBJ2-7	many	.	TGTGCCAGCAGATTTCTGGGGGAGCAGTACTTC	CASRFLGEQYF
TRBV11-2	TRBJ2-5	many	TRBD2	TGTGCCAGCAGCTTGACTAGCGTCCAGGCTCGGTACTTC	CASSLTSVQARYF
TRBV28	TRBJ1-1	many	.	TGTGCCAGCAGTCTAGGACAGAACACTGAAGCTTTCTTT	CASSLGQNTEAFF
TRBV7-2	TRBJ2-7	.	.	TGTGCCAGCAGCTCTGCCGGTACCTACGAGCAGTACTTC	CASSSAGTYEQYF
TRBV3-1	TRBJ2-5	.	.	TGTGCCAGCAGCCACTTAGGGCCCCAAGAGACCCAGTACTTC	CASSHLGPQETQYF
TRBV6-2/TRBV6-3	TRBJ2-2	many	TRBD1	TGTGCCAGCAGTTACAGGGACAGGGACACCGGGGAGCTGTTTTTT	CASSYRDRDTGELFF
TRBV6-5	TRBJ1-1	many	.	TGTGCCAGCATTCATCTAACGGGGGACACTGAAGCTTTCTTT	CASIHLTGDTEAFF
TRBV7-2	TRBJ1-3	many	.	TGTGCCAGCAGCACAGCCTATTCTGGAAACACCATATATTTT	CASSTAYSGNTIYF
TRBV9	TRBJ2-7	many	.	TGTGCCAGCAGCGTAGCGGCAGCCACCTACGAGCAGTACTTC	CASSVAAATYEQYF
TRBV12-3/TRBV12-4	TRBJ1-1	many	.	TGTGCCAGCAGTCCCCTAGTCGCCGGCACTGAAGCTTTCTTT	CASSPLVAGTEAFF
TRBV6-1	TRBJ2-7	once	.	TGTGCCAGCAGTGAAGAGGAGGTGCAGTACTTC	CASSEEEVQYF
TRBV28	TRBJ1-1	many	.	TGTGCCAGCAGTCCCTTGCCGAGGAACACTGAAGCTTTCTTT	CASSPLPRNTEAFF
TRBV6-5	TRBJ2-5	many	.	TGTGCCAGCAGCCCCACACCTGACTTGAGAATGGTCCAGTACTTC	CASSPTPDLRMVQYF
TRBV6-1	TRBJ1-3	.	.	TGTGCCAGCAGGGAAGTAGTCGGAAACACCATATATTTT	CASREVVGNTIYF
TRBV4-2	TRBJ2-5	many	.	TGTGCCAGCAGCCACCGGGGTCGAGAGACCCAGTACTTC	CASSHRGRETQYF
TRBV20-1	TRBJ1-2	once	.	TGCAGTGCTAGAGATTACACCTTC	CSARDYTF
TRBV6-5	TRBJ2-7	many	TRBD2	TGTGCCAGCAAAGGACTAGCGGGAGGCGAGCAGTACTTC	CASKGLAGGEQYF
TRBV6-1	TRBJ1-2	.	.	TGTGCCAGCAGTGAACACGGACGAGCCGGCTATGGCTACACCTTC	CASSEHGRAGYGYTF
TRBV11-3	TRBJ1-1	many	.	TGTGCCAGCAGCTTAGGACCTCCCGGACCGAACACTGAAGCTTTCTTT	CASSLGPPGPNTEAFF
TRBV11-2	TRBJ2-2	.	TRBD2	TGTGCCAGCCGATCGCGGGGACTAGCGGGATATAACACCGGGGAGCTGTTTTTT	CASRSRGLAGYNTGELFF
TRBV7-9	TRBJ2-1	many	.	TGTGCCAGCAGCTTTCGGCCCCTGCTCGGGGGAGCCACCTACAATGAGCAGTTCTTC	CASSFRPLLGGATYNEQFF
TRBV10-3	TRBJ1-1	many	.	TGTGCCACCCTTGGGACACCGAACACTGAAGCTTTCTTT	CATLGTPNTEAFF
TRBV14	TRBJ1-2	many	.	TGTGCCAGCAGCCAAGGAGGGGAAGGCTACACCTTC	CASSQGGEGYTF
TRBV27	TRBJ1-5	many	TRBD1	TGTGCCAGCAGTTTATCGGACAGGGGCAATCAGCCCCAGCATTTT	CASSLSDRGNQPQHF
TRBV11-2	TRBJ1-5	few	.	TGTGCCAGCAGCTTAGATAGAAAGACGTATAGCAATCAGCCCCAGCATTTT	CASSLDRKTYSNQPQHF
TRBV20-1	TRBJ2-5	.	.	TGCAGTGCTAGAGGAGGGGGGCCTTTAGCGGCGGGACCTATGGAGACCCAGTACTTC	CSARGGGPLAAGPMETQYF
TRBV27	TRBJ2-7	many	.	TGTGCCAGCAGGGGCGCGGAGGGGTACGAGCAGTACTTC	CASRGAEGYEQYF